This section outlines one T cell receptor (beta chain) sequence together with its context. Sequencing used immunoSEQ multiplex PCR; TCRdb keeps in-frame clones, though not all of them. The sample includes tens of thousands of clones, over 75% of them seen just once. Stated time point: after dendritic cell vaccination, including at tumor progression/relapse. The CDR3 is 16 residues long. Germline V gene sequence: CDR1 KGHSH, CDR2 LQKENI. V was shortened by 2 bases and J by 7 bases, with 20 bases between the two germline ends. The sample is drawn from a study of glioma-infiltrating T cells after dendritic cell vaccination.

The TCR sequence derives from a human donor with glioblastoma. Sample: blood, taken after dendritic cell vaccination. The rearrangement links TRBV18 to TRBJ1-2, with a possible D match to TRBD1 (5 bases). CDR3 nucleotides: TGTGCCAGCTCACCAGGGCAGGGTTCCTCCGGCGGTGGCTACACCTTC. It yields the protein CASSPGQGSSGGGYTF.